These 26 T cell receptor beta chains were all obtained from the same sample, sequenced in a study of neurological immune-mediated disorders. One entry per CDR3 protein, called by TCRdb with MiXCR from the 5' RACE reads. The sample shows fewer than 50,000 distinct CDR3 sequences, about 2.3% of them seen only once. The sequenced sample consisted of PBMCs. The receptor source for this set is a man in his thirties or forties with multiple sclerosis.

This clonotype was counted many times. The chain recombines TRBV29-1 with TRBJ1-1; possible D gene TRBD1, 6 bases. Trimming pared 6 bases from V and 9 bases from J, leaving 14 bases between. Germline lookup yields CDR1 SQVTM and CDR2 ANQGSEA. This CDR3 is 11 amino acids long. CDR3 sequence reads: CSVVGGGKAFF. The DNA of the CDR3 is TGCAGCGTCGTAGGGGGTGGTAAAGCTTTCTTT.

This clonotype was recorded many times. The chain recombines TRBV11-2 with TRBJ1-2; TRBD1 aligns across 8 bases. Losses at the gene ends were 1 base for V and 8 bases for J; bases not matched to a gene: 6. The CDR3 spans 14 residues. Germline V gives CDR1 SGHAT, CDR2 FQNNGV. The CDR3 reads CASSLAQGAHGYTF. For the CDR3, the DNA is TGTGCCAGCAGCTTAGCGCAGGGGGCTCACGGCTACACCTTC.

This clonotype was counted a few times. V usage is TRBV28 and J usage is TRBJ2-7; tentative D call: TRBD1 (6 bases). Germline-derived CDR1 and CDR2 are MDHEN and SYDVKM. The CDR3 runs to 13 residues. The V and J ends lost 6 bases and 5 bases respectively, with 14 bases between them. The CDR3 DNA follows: TGTGCCAGCAGACAGGGTGGAAGGAACGAGCAGTACTTC. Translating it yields CASRQGGRNEQYF.

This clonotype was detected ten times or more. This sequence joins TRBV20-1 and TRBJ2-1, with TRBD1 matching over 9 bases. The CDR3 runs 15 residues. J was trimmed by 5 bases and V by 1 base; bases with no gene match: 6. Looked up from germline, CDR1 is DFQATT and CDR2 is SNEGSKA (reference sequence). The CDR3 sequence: CSARVSDRGDNEQFF. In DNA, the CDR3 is TGCAGTGCTAGAGTGTCGGACAGGGGAGACAATGAGCAGTTCTTC.

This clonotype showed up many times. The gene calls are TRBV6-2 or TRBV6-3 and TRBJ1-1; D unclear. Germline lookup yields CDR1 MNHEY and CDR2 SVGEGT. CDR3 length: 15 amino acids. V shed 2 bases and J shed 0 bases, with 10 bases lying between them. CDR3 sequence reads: CASSYGYVVNTEAFF. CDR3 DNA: TGTGCCAGCAGTTACGGGTATGTGGTGAACACTGAAGCTTTCTTT.

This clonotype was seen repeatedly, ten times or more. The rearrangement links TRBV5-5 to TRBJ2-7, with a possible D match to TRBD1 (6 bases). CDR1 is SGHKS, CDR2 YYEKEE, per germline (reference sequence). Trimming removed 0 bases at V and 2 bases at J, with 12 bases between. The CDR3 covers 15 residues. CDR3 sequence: CASSLAAGQTYEQYF. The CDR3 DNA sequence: TGTGCCAGCAGCTTGGCAGCCGGACAGACCTACGAGCAGTACTTC.

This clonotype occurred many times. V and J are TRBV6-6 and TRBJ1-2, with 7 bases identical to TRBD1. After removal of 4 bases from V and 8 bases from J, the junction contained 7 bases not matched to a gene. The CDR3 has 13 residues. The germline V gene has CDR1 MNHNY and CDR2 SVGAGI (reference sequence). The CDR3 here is CASSFLDRPGYTF. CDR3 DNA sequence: TGTGCCAGCAGTTTCTTGGACAGGCCAGGCTACACCTTC.

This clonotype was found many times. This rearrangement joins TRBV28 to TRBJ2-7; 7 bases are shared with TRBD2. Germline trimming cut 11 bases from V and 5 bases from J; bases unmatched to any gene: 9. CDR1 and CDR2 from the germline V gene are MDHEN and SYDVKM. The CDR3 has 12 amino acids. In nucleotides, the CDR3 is TGTGCCTCCCACGAGCGGGACCACGAGCAGTACTTC. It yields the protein CASHERDHEQYF.

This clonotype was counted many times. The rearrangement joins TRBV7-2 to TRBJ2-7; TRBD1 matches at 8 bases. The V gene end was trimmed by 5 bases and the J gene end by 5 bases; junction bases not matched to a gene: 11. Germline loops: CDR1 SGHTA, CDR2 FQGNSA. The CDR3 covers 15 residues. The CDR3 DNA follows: TGTGCCAGCAGCGCCGGCTTGGACAGGGTTAACGAGCAGTACTTC. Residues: CASSAGLDRVNEQYF.

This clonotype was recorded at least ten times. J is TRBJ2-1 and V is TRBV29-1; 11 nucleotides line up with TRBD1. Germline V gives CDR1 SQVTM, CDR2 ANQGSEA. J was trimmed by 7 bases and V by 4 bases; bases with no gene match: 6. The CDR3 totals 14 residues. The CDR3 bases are TGCAGCGTTGGTAGGACAGGGGGCTTTAATGAGCAGTTCTTC. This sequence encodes CSVGRTGGFNEQFF.

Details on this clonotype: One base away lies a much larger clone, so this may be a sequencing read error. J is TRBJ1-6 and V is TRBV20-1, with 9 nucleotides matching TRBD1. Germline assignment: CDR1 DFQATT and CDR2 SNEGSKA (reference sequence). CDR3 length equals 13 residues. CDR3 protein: CSAYWTGDSHLHF. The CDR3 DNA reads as TGCAGTGCCTATTGGACAGGGGATTCACACCTCCACTTT.

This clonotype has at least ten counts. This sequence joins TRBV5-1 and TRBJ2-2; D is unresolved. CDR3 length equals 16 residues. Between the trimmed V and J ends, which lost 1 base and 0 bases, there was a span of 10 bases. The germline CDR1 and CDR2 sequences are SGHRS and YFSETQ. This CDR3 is CASSLSIQANTGELFF. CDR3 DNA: TGCGCCAGCAGCTTGTCAATCCAGGCGAACACCGGGGAGCTGTTTTTT.

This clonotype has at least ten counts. CDR3 residues: CASSSGLAGFQETQYF. The CDR3 DNA is TGTGCCAGCAGCTCGGGACTAGCGGGGTTCCAAGAGACCCAGTACTTC. The chain carries TRBV7-9 and TRBJ2-5, with TRBD2 matching over 13 bases. Looked up from germline, CDR1 is SEHNR and CDR2 is FQNEAQ (reference sequence). The CDR3 has 16 residues. The trim removed 4 bases at V and 1 base at J, leaving 3 bases unmatched.

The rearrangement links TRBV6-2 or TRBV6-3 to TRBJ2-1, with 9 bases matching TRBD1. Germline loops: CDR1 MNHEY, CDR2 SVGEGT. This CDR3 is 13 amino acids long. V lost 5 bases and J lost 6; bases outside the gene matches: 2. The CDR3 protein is CASSADRGNEQFF. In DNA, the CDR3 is TGTGCCAGCAGTGCGGACAGGGGCAATGAGCAGTTCTTC.

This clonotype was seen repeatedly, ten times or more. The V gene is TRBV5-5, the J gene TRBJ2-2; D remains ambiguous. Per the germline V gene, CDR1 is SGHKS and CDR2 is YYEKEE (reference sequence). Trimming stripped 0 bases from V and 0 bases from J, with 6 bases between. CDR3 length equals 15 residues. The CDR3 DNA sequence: TGTGCCAGCAGCTTGGGCGGCGCGAACACCGGGGAGCTGTTTTTT. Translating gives CASSLGGANTGELFF. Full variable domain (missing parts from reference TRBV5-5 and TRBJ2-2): DAGVTQSPTHLIKTRGQQVTLRCSPISGHKSVSWYQQVLGQGPQFIFQYYEKEERGRGNFPDRFSARQFPNYSSELNVNALLLGDSALYLCASSLGGANTGELFFGEGSRLTVL.

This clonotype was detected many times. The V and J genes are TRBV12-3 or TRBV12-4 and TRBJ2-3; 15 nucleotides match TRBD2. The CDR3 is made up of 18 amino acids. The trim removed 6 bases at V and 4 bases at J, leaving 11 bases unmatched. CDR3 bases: TGTGCCAGCAGGGGACTAGCGGGGGGCGCTGACGGGGCAGATACGCAGTATTTT. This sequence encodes CASRGLAGGADGADTQYF.

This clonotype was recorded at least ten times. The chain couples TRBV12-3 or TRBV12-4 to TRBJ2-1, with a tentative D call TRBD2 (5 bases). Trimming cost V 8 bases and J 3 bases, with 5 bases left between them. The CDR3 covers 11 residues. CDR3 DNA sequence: TGTGCCAGCGGGAGCTACAATGAGCAGTTCTTC. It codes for CASGSYNEQFF.

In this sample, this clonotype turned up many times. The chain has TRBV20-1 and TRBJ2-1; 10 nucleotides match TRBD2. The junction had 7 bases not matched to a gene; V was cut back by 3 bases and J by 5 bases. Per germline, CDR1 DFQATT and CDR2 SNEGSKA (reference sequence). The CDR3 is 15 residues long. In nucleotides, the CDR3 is TGCAGTGCTAGGGCCACTAGCGGGGTGAACAATGAGCAGTTCTTC. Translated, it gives CSARATSGVNNEQFF.

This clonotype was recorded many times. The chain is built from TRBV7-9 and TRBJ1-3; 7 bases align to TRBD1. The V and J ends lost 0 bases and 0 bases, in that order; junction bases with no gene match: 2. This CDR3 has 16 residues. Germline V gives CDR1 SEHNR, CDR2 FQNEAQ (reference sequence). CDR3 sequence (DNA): TGTGCCAGCAGCTTAGCAGGGACAGTCTCTGGAAACACCATATATTTT. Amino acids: CASSLAGTVSGNTIYF. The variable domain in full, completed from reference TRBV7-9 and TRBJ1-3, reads DTGVSQNPRHKITKRGQNVTFRCDPISEHNRLYWYRQTLGQGPEFLTYFQNEAQLEKSRLLSDRFSAERPKGSFSTLEIQRTEQGDSAMYLCASSLAGTVSGNTIYFGEGSWLTVV.

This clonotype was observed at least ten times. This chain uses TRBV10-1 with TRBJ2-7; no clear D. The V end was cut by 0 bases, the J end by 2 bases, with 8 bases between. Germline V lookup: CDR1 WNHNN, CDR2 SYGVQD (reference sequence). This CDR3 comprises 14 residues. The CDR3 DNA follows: TGCGCCAGCAGTGAGTCTGGGCTACCCTACGAGCAGTACTTC. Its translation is CASSESGLPYEQYF.

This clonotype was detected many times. The CDR3 sequence: CATSRVFENNQPQHF. CDR3 nucleotide sequence: TGTGCCACCAGCAGAGTTTTCGAAAACAATCAGCCCCAGCATTTT. This rearrangement joins TRBV15 to TRBJ1-5; unclear D gene. V lost 1 base and J 3 bases, leaving 10 bases between the germline ends. CDR3 length: 15 amino acids. Germline values: CDR1 LNHNV, CDR2 YYDKDF (reference sequence).

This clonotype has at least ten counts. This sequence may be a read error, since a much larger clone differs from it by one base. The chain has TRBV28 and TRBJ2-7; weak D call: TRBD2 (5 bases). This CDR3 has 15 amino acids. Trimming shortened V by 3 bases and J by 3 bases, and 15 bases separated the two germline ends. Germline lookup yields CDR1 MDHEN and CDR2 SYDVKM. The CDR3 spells CASSFPGKGNYEQYF. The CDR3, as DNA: TGTGCCAGCAGTTTCCCGGGAAAGGGAAACTACGAGCAGTACTTC. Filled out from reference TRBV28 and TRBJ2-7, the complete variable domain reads DVKVTQSSRYLVKRTGEKVFLECVQDMDHENMFWYRQDPGLGLRLIYFSYDVKMKEKGDIPEGYSVSREKKERFSLILESASTNQTSMYLCASSFPGKGNYEQYFGPGTRLTVT.

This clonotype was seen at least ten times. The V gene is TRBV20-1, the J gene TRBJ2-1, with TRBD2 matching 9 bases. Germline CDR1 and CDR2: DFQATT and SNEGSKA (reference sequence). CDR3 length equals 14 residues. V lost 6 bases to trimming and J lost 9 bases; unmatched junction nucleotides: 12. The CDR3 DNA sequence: TGCAGTGCCCATTCCGGGACTAGCTGGGGTGAGCAGTTCTTC. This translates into CSAHSGTSWGEQFF.

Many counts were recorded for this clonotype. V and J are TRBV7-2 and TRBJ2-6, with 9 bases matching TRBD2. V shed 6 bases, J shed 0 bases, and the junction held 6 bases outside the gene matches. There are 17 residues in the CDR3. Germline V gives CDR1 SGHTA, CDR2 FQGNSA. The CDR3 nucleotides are TGTGCCAGCAGGACTAGCGGCCCTTCCTCTGGGGCCAACGTCCTGACTTTC. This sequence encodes CASRTSGPSSGANVLTF.

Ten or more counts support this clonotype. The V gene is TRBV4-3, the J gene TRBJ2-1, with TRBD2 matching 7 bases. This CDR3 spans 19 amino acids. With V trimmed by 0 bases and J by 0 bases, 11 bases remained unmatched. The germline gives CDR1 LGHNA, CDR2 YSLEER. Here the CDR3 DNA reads TGCGCCAGCAGCCAAGATAGGCTGATCAGCGGGACCTCCTACAATGAGCAGTTCTTC. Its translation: CASSQDRLISGTSYNEQFF.

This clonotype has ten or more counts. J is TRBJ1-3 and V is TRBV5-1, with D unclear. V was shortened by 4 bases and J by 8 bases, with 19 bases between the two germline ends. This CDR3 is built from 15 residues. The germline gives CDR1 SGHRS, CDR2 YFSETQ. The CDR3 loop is CASSVLGFGSDTIYF. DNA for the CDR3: TGCGCCAGCAGCGTGCTCGGCTTCGGGTCGGACACCATATATTTT. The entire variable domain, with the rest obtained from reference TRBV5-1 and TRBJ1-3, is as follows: KAGVTQTPRYLIKTRGQQVTLSCSPISGHRSVSWYQQTPGQGLQFLFEYFSETQRNKGNFPGRFSGRQFSNSRSEMNVSTLELGDSALYLCASSVLGFGSDTIYFGEGSWLTVV.